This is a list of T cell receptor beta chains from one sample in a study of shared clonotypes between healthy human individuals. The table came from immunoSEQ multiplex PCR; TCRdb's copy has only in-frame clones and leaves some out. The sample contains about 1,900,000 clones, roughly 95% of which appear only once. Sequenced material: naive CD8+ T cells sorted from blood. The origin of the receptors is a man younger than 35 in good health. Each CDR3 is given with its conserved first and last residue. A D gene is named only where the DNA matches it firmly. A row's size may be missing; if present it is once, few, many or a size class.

TGTGCCAGCAGGAATTCCCGGGACAGGGGCGACGAGCAGTACTTC,CASRNSRDRGDEQYF,TRBD1,once,TRBV11-2,TRBJ2-7
TGTGCCAGCAGTTTTTTGAACACCGGGGAGCTGTTTTTT,CASSFLNTGELFF,.,.,TRBV27,TRBJ2-2
TGTGCCAGCAGTGGCGGGGGACAGGGCCCCTACGAGCAGTACTTC,CASSGGGQGPYEQYF,TRBD1,.,TRBV2,TRBJ2-7
TGTGCCAGCAGGTTGGGGGCTGAAGCTTTCTTT,CASRLGAEAFF,.,.,TRBV28,TRBJ1-1
TGTGCCAGCAGCGTCTCAACCGGGGAGCTGTTTTTT,CASSVSTGELFF,.,.,TRBV9,TRBJ2-2
TGTGCTAGCAGCTTATCGACAAGGGAATTCTACAATGAGCAGTTCTTC,CASSLSTREFYNEQFF,.,.,TRBV7-7,TRBJ2-1
TGTGCCAGCAACCCCGGACTAGCGGGAACTGAGCAGTTCTTC,CASNPGLAGTEQFF,TRBD2,.,TRBV9,TRBJ2-1
TGTGCCAGCAGCACGCCTGCGGGGGCGGACGGGGAGCTGTTTTTT,CASSTPAGADGELFF,.,.,TRBV5-4,TRBJ2-2
TGCGCCAGCAGCCAAGATTTCGAGCTAGCGGAGTCCTACAATGAGCAGTTCTTC,CASSQDFELAESYNEQFF,TRBD2,.,TRBV4-3,TRBJ2-1
TGTGCCAGCAGTTTAAGGACAGTCTACGAGCAGTACTTC,CASSLRTVYEQYF,.,.,TRBV28,TRBJ2-7
TGTGCCAGCAGCTTAACCGTGGACTACGAGCAGTACTTC,CASSLTVDYEQYF,.,once,TRBV13,TRBJ2-7
TGTGCCAGCAGTTTACGGTGGGCTCAAGAGACCCAGTACTTC,CASSLRWAQETQYF,.,.,TRBV27,TRBJ2-5
TGTGCCAGCAGCTTAGAAGGAGGGACTCCCTACGAGCAGTACTTC,CASSLEGGTPYEQYF,.,once,TRBV7-9,TRBJ2-7
TGTGCCAGCAGCCTCGGTTCTGAAGCTTTCTTT,CASSLGSEAFF,.,.,TRBV7-9,TRBJ1-1
TGTGCCAGCAGCTTAGATTCGGTTTTACGTATAGACTCCTACACCTTC,CASSLDSVLRIDSYTF,.,.,TRBV11-2,TRBJ1-2
TGCGCCAGCAGGGAATACAATGAGCAGTTCTTC,CASREYNEQFF,.,.,TRBV5-1,TRBJ2-1
TGTGCCTGGAGTATTGATATTATGGACGAGCAGTACTTC,CAWSIDIMDEQYF,.,.,TRBV30,TRBJ2-7
TGTGCCAGCAGCCACGTAGGACTAGCGGGACGCGAGCAGTACTTC,CASSHVGLAGREQYF,TRBD2,.,TRBV7-9,TRBJ2-7
TGTGCCAGCAGCTTAGCAGGGGGCGAGGAGACCCAGTACTTC,CASSLAGGEETQYF,TRBD1,.,TRBV7-9,TRBJ2-5
TGTGCCAGCAGCTACGGACTAGCGGGAGAGAGGTCCTACGAGCAGTACTTC,CASSYGLAGERSYEQYF,TRBD2,.,TRBV5-6,TRBJ2-7
TGTGCCAGCAGCTCCGGGACAGCGGTCTGGGGGGCTTTCTTT,CASSSGTAVWGAFF,TRBD1,.,TRBV27,TRBJ1-1
TGTGCCATCAGCCCCGGGTCCGGGACAGGGGGCAACGGGGAGCAGTACTTC,CAISPGSGTGGNGEQYF,TRBD1,.,TRBV10-3,TRBJ2-7
TGTGCCAGCTCGCAAGCCAGTTGGGAGACCCAGTACTTC,CASSQASWETQYF,.,.,TRBV18,TRBJ2-5
TGTGCCTGGAGTCTCCTGGGGGGGGATGAGCAGTTCTTC,CAWSLLGGDEQFF,TRBD2,.,TRBV30,TRBJ2-1
TGCGCCAGCAGCTTGGTGGTAGATTCCTACAATGAGCAGTTCTTC,CASSLVVDSYNEQFF,.,.,TRBV5-1,TRBJ2-1
TGTGCCAGCATTCCGGACAGGGTATTGTACGAGCAGTACTTC,CASIPDRVLYEQYF,TRBD1,once,TRBV28,TRBJ2-7
TGTGCCAGCAGTTTAGAGGATCAGCCCCAGCATTTT,CASSLEDQPQHF,.,.,TRBV28,TRBJ1-5
TGTGCCCTAAGGGGAGCCAATGAGCAGTTCTTC,CALRGANEQFF,.,.,TRBV6-6,TRBJ2-1
TGCGCCAGCAGCCAACCCCGGACAGGGGATACAGATACGCAGTATTTT,CASSQPRTGDTDTQYF,TRBD1,.,TRBV4-1,TRBJ2-3
TGTGCCAGCAGCGCAGACAACCCCTACGAGCAGTACTTC,CASSADNPYEQYF,.,.,TRBV9,TRBJ2-7
TGTGCCAGCAGTAGCGGGGGGGCTAACACCGGGGAGCTGTTTTTT,CASSSGGANTGELFF,TRBD2,.,TRBV2,TRBJ2-2
TGTGCCTCTAATAGCAATCAGCCCCAGCATTTT,CASNSNQPQHF,.,.,TRBV28,TRBJ1-5
TGCGCCAGCAGCCAAGATTGGCTAGCGGTTAACAATGAGCAGTTCTTC,CASSQDWLAVNNEQFF,TRBD2,.,TRBV4-3,TRBJ2-1
TGCGCCAGCAGCCAAGACGGGGGGCCAGACACTGAAGCTTTCTTT,CASSQDGGPDTEAFF,.,.,TRBV4-3,TRBJ1-1
TGTGCCAGCAGCCACGACAGGTTCCACGAGCAGTACTTC,CASSHDRFHEQYF,.,.,TRBV5-6,TRBJ2-7
TGTGCCAGGCCGGGGGCCTACTCCTCCTACGAGCAGTACTTC,CARPGAYSSYEQYF,.,.,TRBV27,TRBJ2-7
TGTGCCAGCAGTGACGAGCGGGACGAGCAGTACTTC,CASSDERDEQYF,.,.,TRBV2,TRBJ2-7
TGCGCCAGCAGCTTAGGACCGTCGGCCATAGGGACTGAAGCTTTCTTT,CASSLGPSAIGTEAFF,.,.,TRBV5-1,TRBJ1-1
TGCGCCAGCAGCTTGGATGAGCGGACAGTTAATGAAGCTTTCTTT,CASSLDERTVNEAFF,.,.,TRBV5-1,TRBJ1-1
TGTGCCAGCTCACCGGACGGCCTCTCGCCGGGGGAGCAGTACTTC,CASSPDGLSPGEQYF,.,.,TRBV18,TRBJ2-7
TGTGCCAGCAGCGAGGAACCAGGGGATGGCTACACCTTC,CASSEEPGDGYTF,.,once,TRBV2,TRBJ1-2
TGTGCCAGTAGTGACGACGCGAACACTGAAGCTTTCTTT,CASSDDANTEAFF,.,.,TRBV19,TRBJ1-1
TGCGCCAGCAGTGTAAACGATGGCTACACCTTC,CASSVNDGYTF,.,.,TRBV10-2,TRBJ1-2
TGTGCCAGCGGCCCCGCCCCCGGACACTGGAGCTCCTATAATTCACCCCTCCACTTT,CASGPAPGHWSSYNSPLHF,.,.,TRBV27,TRBJ1-6
TGTGCCAGCAGCGTCGGGACACTCTCCTACGAGCAGTACTTC,CASSVGTLSYEQYF,.,once,TRBV9,TRBJ2-7
TGCGCCAGCAGCTGGGGACAGGACTACTATGGCTACACCTTC,CASSWGQDYYGYTF,TRBD1,once,TRBV5-1,TRBJ1-2